The 8 T cell receptor beta chains reported below all come from one sample, sequenced in a study of T cells after yellow fever vaccination. Via MiXCR, TCRdb re-called the 5' RACE reads, giving one row per CDR3 protein. Of some 300,000 distinct CDR3 sequences in the sample, roughly 8.3% were seen once. The sample consisted of PBMCs, taken more than 35 days after the first yellow fever vaccination. All receptors derive from a man aged 18 to 30 who received the YFV17D yellow fever vaccine.

This clonotype was detected only a few times. The rearrangement joins TRBV6-1 to TRBJ2-3; a weak D match, TRBD1 (6 bases). The CDR3 covers 16 residues. Trimming removed 6 bases from V and 3 bases from J, with 19 bases in between. Germline V gives CDR1 MNHNS, CDR2 SASEGT. DNA of the CDR3: TGTGCCAGCAGGAGGACCCACCCAAGGGGGACAGATACGCAGTATTTT. Its protein product is CASRRTHPRGTDTQYF.

This clonotype appeared a few times. The gene calls are TRBV12-3 or TRBV12-4 and TRBJ1-4; 9 bases are shared with TRBD1. This CDR3 region has 13 residues. The V segment lost 8 bases and the J segment 7 bases; nucleotides outside the gene matches: 5. The chain's CDR3 is CASRRGQGEKLFF. In DNA, the CDR3 is TGTGCCAGCCGGAGGGGACAGGGTGAAAAACTGTTTTTT.

This clonotype was detected a few times. This sequence joins TRBV15 and TRBJ2-3; 8 nucleotides agree with TRBD1. The germline CDR1 and CDR2 sequences are LNHNV and YYDKDF (reference sequence). The CDR3 spans 17 residues. J lost 0 bases, V lost 4 bases, and 9 bases had no gene match. CDR3 residues: CATSTDPDRASTDTQYF. In DNA form, the CDR3 reads TGTGCCACCAGCACTGACCCGGACAGGGCTAGCACAGATACGCAGTATTTT. The full variable domain, in which reference TRBV15 and TRBJ2-3 provide the parts outside the CDR3, is DAMVIQNPRYQVTQFGKPVTLSCSQTLNHNVMYWYQQKSSQAPKLLFHYYDKDFNNEADTPDNFQSRRPNTSFCFLDIRSPGLGDTAMYLCATSTDPDRASTDTQYFGPGTRLTVL.

This clonotype was detected a few times. CDR3 loop: CASNLQGGGEPQHF. The DNA for the CDR3 is TGTGCCAGCAACCTGCAGGGGGGCGGAGAGCCCCAGCATTTT. The chain couples TRBV5-6 to TRBJ1-5, with TRBD1 identical over 7 bases. V lost 6 bases, J lost 8 bases, and 11 bases stayed unmatched. This CDR3 comprises 14 residues. Germline V lookup: CDR1 SGHDT, CDR2 YYEEEE.

The chain joins TRBV11-2 to TRBJ1-5, with no clear D. CDR3 length equals 13 residues. From germline, CDR1 is SGHAT and CDR2 FQNNGV. Deletions cut 4 bases from V and 5 bases from J, with 9 bases between. The CDR3 DNA is TGTGCCAGCAGCTCCGAAAGGGATCAGCCCCAGCATTTT. This encodes CASSSERDQPQHF.

This clonotype has a handful of counts. The chain recombines TRBV20-1 with TRBJ2-3; D could derive from TRBD1 or TRBD2 (6 bases each). V dropped 0 bases and J dropped 5 bases, with 18 bases sitting between them. There are 16 residues in the CDR3. Germline CDR1 and CDR2: DFQATT and SNEGSKA (reference sequence). Written as DNA, the CDR3 is TGCAGTGCTAGAGATATGAGGGGGAGGTTCGAAGATACGCAGTATTTT. This encodes CSARDMRGRFEDTQYF.

This clonotype was counted between two and nine times. The gene calls are TRBV6-2 or TRBV6-3 and TRBJ1-5; 7 bases are shared with TRBD1. Trimming removed 7 bases from V and 4 bases from J; junction bases left unmatched: 10. Per germline, CDR1 MNHEY and CDR2 SVGEGT. The CDR3 is 15 amino acids. In nucleotides, the CDR3 is TGTGCCAGCACCGAAGACAGGGTTCGAAATCAGCCCCAGCATTTT. Its translation: CASTEDRVRNQPQHF.

The gene calls are TRBV19 and TRBJ2-1; TRBD2 matches 14 bases. Germline lookup yields CDR1 LNHDA and CDR2 SQIVND (reference sequence). Trimming cost V 6 bases and J 7 bases; bases outside gene matches: 2. This CDR3 spans 14 amino acids. The CDR3 region has the DNA TGTGCCAGTAGGTGGACTAGCGGGGGGAATGAGCAGTTCTTC. Amino acids: CASRWTSGGNEQFF. The full variable domain, in which reference TRBV19 and TRBJ2-1 provide the parts outside the CDR3, is DGGITQSPKYLFRKEGQNVTLSCEQNLNHDAMYWYRQDPGQGLRLIYYSQIVNDFQKGDIAEGYSVSREKKESFPLTVTSAQKNPTAFYLCASRWTSGGNEQFFGPGTRLTVL.